This section outlines one T cell receptor beta chain sequence together with its context. The specificity of this receptor is unknown. There are no base qualities to consult, and no much larger clone falls within one base. The CDR3 covers 16 residues, taking in both the cysteine and the phenylalanine. The only DNA kept is the CDR3, 48 bases in frame from the first base. The junction shows trimming of 0 bases on V and 0 bases on J, plus 9 bases between the germline ends. The germline V gene supplies CDR1 SGHAT and CDR2 FQNNGV. Donors were healthy HIV-negative adults with no recently reported acute infections or vaccinations. Only Caucasian adults living in Nashville, Tennessee, USA were represented among the donors. CD4+ T cells were enriched by magnetic negative selection; naive cells were then positively selected on CD45RA, and the negative fraction formed the memory subset. After blood collection by leukapheresis, PBMCs were isolated using Ficoll-Histopaque density gradient centrifugation and then cryopreserved in the vapor phase of liquid nitrogen. Purity and quantity of every magnetically sorted T cell population were checked by analytical flow cytometry. Genomic DNA was isolated from every sorted fraction and measured by UV absorbance on a Nanodrop 2000c.

The source of the sample is a study of shared clonotypes between healthy human individuals (dated by TCRdb to about 2020). With respect to the entire study: A few men and two women, aged 18 to 49 years, made up the cohort. Per donor, leukapheresis produced somewhere between about 0.8 and 9 billion PBMCs. Per donor, three plates each were used for CD4 naive and CD4 memory, two for CD8 naive, and one for CD8 memory. To estimate repertoire size and how much clonotype sharing occurs between individuals, the study deeply sequenced the blood TCR repertoires of 4 to 6 healthy adults. To increase sequencing depth and limit assay-specific biases, TCR repertoire library preparation and sequencing were carried out by different laboratories using diverse techniques. General conclusions and limits of the study: Incomplete sequencing was indicated by rarefaction of sorted-subset datasets, despite the large sequencing depth. Sampling was limited to blood, and TCR repertoires in tissue likely differ from TCR repertoires in blood. Estimated clonotype richness was generally larger for naive than for memory subsets. About 4.5% of naive CD4, 3.5% of naive CD8, roughly 2.4% of memory CD4, and 0.4% of memory CD8 clonotypes were shared across several donors. The genetic and exposure-history diversity represented was limited by the small number of donors. Clonotypes shared by all four sorted-subset donors showed higher generation probabilities than non-shared clonotypes. Pairwise subsampling led to the expectation that sequencing depth would affect the degree of clonotype sharing among donors.

Using the deep immunoSEQ assay, multiplex PCR amplified TCR CDR3 regions from genomic DNA. Extracted genomic DNA from each cell subset was distributed evenly across all wells of several immunoSEQ 96-well plates, and each plate was treated as a replicate. Each replicate PCR for sorted subsets received 200 ng genomic DNA, equal to tens of thousands of T cell genomes. Purified libraries were quantified with a Qubit 3.0 fluorometer, sized on a Bioanalyzer 2100, and re-quantified with the KAPA Library Quantification kit. Every immunoSEQ 96-well plate was sequenced on a dedicated single-read 150-cycle Illumina NextSeq 550 flow cell. In the paper's pipeline: Because the immunoSEQ output held only junctional sequences and lacked quality scores, the filtering could not match the filtering applied to full-length reads. To assign V/J genes and CDR3, sequences were annotated using PyIR, a Python wrapper for IgBLAST v1.9, with IMGT germline references. Any read was removed if the V/J assignment was weak (E-value above 1e-6), the CDR3 was missing, or the read contained stop codons, out-of-frame junctions, or ambiguous translated residues. V3J clonotypes were defined by identical inferred V gene, J gene, and CDR3 amino acid sequence. Percentage overlap between repertoires was computed as shared unique clonotypes divided by the size of the smaller repertoire. RTK rarefaction, the Chao1 estimator, and Recon v2.1 estimates of unobserved clonotypes were used to assess repertoire richness. Generation probabilities were computed with OLGA for all TCRbeta clonotypes obtained by the gDNA method from several donors. TCRdb provides this immuneACCESS table in a form limited to in-frame rearrangements. Some clones are lacking; in checked studies, under half of them reflect an unresolved V gene, and why the rest are absent is not known. D and trimming come from the DNA, and the V and J calls and clone size come from that table. The sample table holds over a million clones, of which 97% to 99% were seen once. The ten largest clones take up 0.3% to 0.45% of the sample.

The sequence is built from TRBV11-2 and TRBJ2-1, with no reliable assignment of the D segment. The receptor comes from a man younger than 45 in good health. What was sequenced was naive CD4+ T cells sorted from blood. In light of the paper, this sample's cell subset or site label describes: CD45RA+ positively selected. The nucleotide sequence is TGTGCCAGCAGCTTAGATCCGCGAAGCTCCTACAATGAGCAGTTCTTC. Its protein product is CASSLDPRSSYNEQFF.